These T cell receptor beta chains were read from a single sample in a study of blood T cell repertoires in COVID-19. Data came from immunoSEQ multiplex PCR; TCRdb stores just in-frame clones and leaves some out. The sample lists roughly 240,000 clones, 85% occurring once. Material: peripheral blood. The receptors were sampled from a man between 45 and 60 years old with COVID-19, enrolled during active disease. Both conserved end residues are part of each CDR3. The D gene is left open where the match is weak. Clone size is stated in some rows and not others, as once, few, many or a class when expanded.

TRBV27	TRBJ1-2	TRBD1	-	TGTGCCAGCAGTTCCCCCAGGGGGCTTGGCTATGGCTACACCTTC	CASSSPRGLGYGYTF
TRBV10-3	TRBJ2-2	TRBD2	once	TGTGCCATCAACGGCGAGGGGAGGGGACTCACCGGGGAGCTGTTTTTT	CAINGEGRGLTGELFF
TRBV5-1	TRBJ1-4	-	-	TGCGCCAGCACCCTAGGACAGCCAGCAACTAATGAAAAACTGTTTTTT	CASTLGQPATNEKLFF
TRBV16	TRBJ2-7	-	-	TGTGCCAGCAGCCAATACAGGCCCCTGGACGAGCAGTACTTC	CASSQYRPLDEQYF
TRBV3-1/TRBV3-2	TRBJ2-1	TRBD1	few	TGTGCCAGCAGCGGACAGGGGATTGAGCAGTTCTTC	CASSGQGIEQFF
TRBV7-8	TRBJ1-5	TRBD1	-	TGTGCCAGCAGCGGTCCCGGGACAGATAGCAATCAGCCCCAGCATTTT	CASSGPGTDSNQPQHF
TRBV12-5	TRBJ2-7	TRBD1	-	TGTGCTAGTGAAGGGGACAGGCGTCCTCAGGAGCAGTACTTC	CASEGDRRPQEQYF
TRBV7-6	TRBJ2-3	-	-	TGTGCCAGCAGCTTAGCGTACAGTTCGGATACGCAGTATTTT	CASSLAYSSDTQYF
TRBV6-5	TRBJ2-7	TRBD1	-	TGTGCCTCCGCGGTGGATGACAGGGCTTTAAACGAGCAGTACTTC	CASAVDDRALNEQYF
TRBV27	TRBJ1-1	-	-	TGTGCCAGCAGTTTAAAAGGGGGGAACACTGAAGCTTTCTTT	CASSLKGGNTEAFF
TRBV5-1	TRBJ2-1	TRBD2	-	TGCGCCAGCAGCTTGGCCTCAGCGGGGAACGGGAATGAGCAGTTCTTC	CASSLASAGNGNEQFF
TRBV7-9	TRBJ1-1	-	-	TGTGCCAGCAGCTTTACGGGGGTCGAAGCTTTCTTT	CASSFTGVEAFF
TRBV10-3	TRBJ1-5	-	-	TGTGCCACCGTTCCGCGTCAGCCCCAGCATTTT	CATVPRQPQHF
TRBV10-3	TRBJ2-1	TRBD1	-	TGTGCCATCAGCCAGGACAGGGAAACCTCGAAGCAGTTCTTC	CAISQDRETSKQFF
TRBV13	TRBJ2-2	TRBD2	-	TGTGCCAGCAGCTTAGACCCTAGCGGGGGTACCGGGGAGCTGTTTTTT	CASSLDPSGGTGELFF
TRBV7-6	TRBJ2-5	TRBD2	-	TGTGCCAGCAGCATGGGACTAGCGTCTTATGCGGGGGAGACCCAGTACTTC	CASSMGLASYAGETQYF
TRBV13	TRBJ2-2	-	-	TGTGCCAGCAGCTCAGCGGGACAACCGAACACCGGGGAGCTGTTTTTT	CASSSAGQPNTGELFF
TRBV6-1	TRBJ1-2	-	-	TGTGCCAGCAGTGAAGTCCAGGTTTCCTATGGCTACACCTTC	CASSEVQVSYGYTF
TRBV27	TRBJ2-6	TRBD2	-	TGTGCCAGCAGTTTATTTACTAGCGGCGAAAGCTCTGGGGCCAACGTCCTGACTTTC	CASSLFTSGESSGANVLTF
TRBV27	TRBJ1-2	TRBD1	-	TGTGCCAGCAGTTTAAGTTGGGACAGGCCTAACTATGGCTACACCTTC	CASSLSWDRPNYGYTF
TRBV4-1	TRBJ1-6	-	-	TGCGCCAGCAGCCGGGCCGAAAGGTCCTATAATTCACCCCTCCACTTT	CASSRAERSYNSPLHF
TRBV5-1	TRBJ2-5	TRBD2	few	TGCGCCAGCAGCTTGGGACTAGCTGAGACCCAGTACTTC	CASSLGLAETQYF
TRBV6-5	TRBJ1-5	-	-	TGTGCCAGCAGTCGCGGGGGAGCCAATAATCAGCCCCAGCATTTT	CASSRGGANNQPQHF